A selection of T cell receptor beta chains follows, all from one sample in a study of T cell responses to AZD1222 COVID-19 vaccine. TCRdb keeps only in-frame clones here, not all; method: immunoSEQ multiplex PCR. The data hold roughly 150,000 clones, with 90% observed a single time. The sequences come from peripheral blood, collected on day 0 of AZD1222 vaccination. The receptors come from an adult in good health. CDR3s leave out the opening cysteine and the closing phenylalanine or tryptophan. The order of the fields is J gene, V gene, D gene, CDR3 protein. The D gene is left open where the match is weak.

TRBJ2-1 TRBV5-8 - ASSFPVHLPYNEQF
TRBJ2-1 TRBV7-8 - ASSLDSIYNEQF
TRBJ1-1 TRBV18 - ASSLKDRNTEAF
TRBJ2-2 TRBV4-3 TRBD1 ASSPGTVLSGETGELF
TRBJ2-1 TRBV27 - ASSLGHYNEQF
TRBJ1-3 TRBV7-2 - ASSSRDLTARNTIY
TRBJ1-6 TRBV28 - ASSLLQSDNSPLH
TRBJ2-1 TRBV7-9 TRBD2 ASSVGTSSWVEQF
TRBJ1-5 TRBV7-2 - ASSLSGYSNQPQH
TRBJ2-4 TRBV6-2/TRBV6-3 - ASSYRPSETKNIQY
TRBJ1-2 TRBV21-1 - ASSEHRSNYGYT
TRBJ2-2 TRBV5-8 - ASSFPGVSSNTGELF
TRBJ2-2 TRBV29-1 TRBD2 SVVSSGNTGELF
TRBJ1-1 TRBV4-1 - ASNLYLRPTQDDTEAF
TRBJ2-1 TRBV12-5 TRBD1 ASGLGTGSPYNEQF
TRBJ1-2 TRBV9 TRBD1 ASSFTQGSYT
TRBJ2-1 TRBV4-3 - ASSQDRGEQF
TRBJ1-1 TRBV27 - ASSLGGKNTEAF
TRBJ1-3 TRBV3-1/TRBV3-2 TRBD1 ASSLYQDRLALSGNTIY
TRBJ2-2 TRBV29-1 - SVGAGMTGELF
TRBJ1-1 TRBV6-5 - ASSYLGDEAF
TRBJ2-3 TRBV6-5 - ASTPGGDTQY
TRBJ1-2 TRBV12-3/TRBV12-4 - ASSLPGDGYT
TRBJ2-1 TRBV10-1 TRBD2 ASSEGLAGVNEQF
TRBJ2-3 TRBV3-1/TRBV3-2 - ASSQSPDTQY
TRBJ2-1 TRBV5-1 - ASSGSVGLSSYNEQF
TRBJ2-1 TRBV5-4 TRBD2 ASSLAHSARLAGTIDEQF
TRBJ2-7 TRBV5-8 - ASSLVGTPSYEQY
TRBJ2-6 TRBV4-2 TRBD1 ASNRDRGTGANVLT
TRBJ1-5 TRBV10-3 TRBD1 AISDSPRQGGLGNQPQH
TRBJ2-7 TRBV3-1/TRBV3-2 - ASSSPSYEQY
TRBJ2-6 TRBV5-1 - ASSPQPSGANVLT
TRBJ2-5 TRBV4-3 - ASSQAPGAETQY
TRBJ1-5 TRBV7-9 - ASSLSSSNQPQH
TRBJ2-7 TRBV28 - ASSLYRDGYEQY
TRBJ1-3 TRBV16 TRBD1 ASSQSGQSSGNTIY
TRBJ2-7 TRBV19 - ASSYDRNEQY
TRBJ2-3 TRBV9 - ASSVVGHSTDTQY
TRBJ1-6 TRBV6-5 - ASSYSFGQPDSPLH
TRBJ1-1 TRBV7-2 TRBD1 ASSLNRGKIEAF
TRBJ1-1 TRBV12-3/TRBV12-4 - ASSYSPQVEAF
TRBJ1-3 TRBV5-1 TRBD1 ASSLVPGQGRSGNTIY
TRBJ1-6 TRBV4-3 - ASSLQMGSGSPLH
TRBJ1-5 TRBV28 - ASTRSFRNQPQH
TRBJ2-5 TRBV29-1 TRBD1 SEIQGMRETQY
TRBJ1-1 TRBV13 TRBD1 ASSVGTGGGYTEAF
TRBJ1-4 TRBV7-6 - ASSQQGGPNEKLF